The clone carrying this T cell receptor (beta chain) showed up many times. CDR3 length: 15 amino acids. Germline V gene lookup returns CDR1 SGHTA and CDR2 FQGNSA. Trimming removed 0 bases from V and 4 bases from J; junction bases left unmatched: 4. Via MiXCR, TCRdb re-called the reads, giving one row per CDR3 protein. This table holds around 530,000 distinct CDR3 sequences, about 26% found once. The data stem from a study of T cell repertoires in cytomegalovirus infection. Whole-study context: Based on public TCR beta signatures, there were indications of CMV infection and of a matching HLA type.

The gene calls are TRBV7-2 and TRBJ2-7, with 9 bases that match TRBD1. This clonotype originated in a human donor in good health (CMV status not recorded). Some clones in this sample may be carry-over from other donors' samples. The sequencing input was PBMCs. The CDR3 is CASSLAADRGYEQYF. The CDR3 coding sequence is TGTGCCAGCAGCTTAGCAGCGGACAGGGGTTACGAGCAGTACTTC.